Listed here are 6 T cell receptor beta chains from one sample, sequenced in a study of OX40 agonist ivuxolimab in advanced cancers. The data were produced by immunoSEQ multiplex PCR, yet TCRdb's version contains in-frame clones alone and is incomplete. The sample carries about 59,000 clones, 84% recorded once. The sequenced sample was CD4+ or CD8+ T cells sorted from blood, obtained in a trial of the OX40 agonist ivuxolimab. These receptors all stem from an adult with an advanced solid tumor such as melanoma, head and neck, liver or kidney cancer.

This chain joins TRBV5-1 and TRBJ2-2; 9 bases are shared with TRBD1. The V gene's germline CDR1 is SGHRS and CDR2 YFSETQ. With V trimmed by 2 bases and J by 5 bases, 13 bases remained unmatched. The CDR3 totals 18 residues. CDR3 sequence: CASSFLLSDRGYTGELFF. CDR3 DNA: TGCGCCAGCAGCTTTTTATTGTCGGACAGGGGTTATACCGGGGAGCTGTTTTTT.

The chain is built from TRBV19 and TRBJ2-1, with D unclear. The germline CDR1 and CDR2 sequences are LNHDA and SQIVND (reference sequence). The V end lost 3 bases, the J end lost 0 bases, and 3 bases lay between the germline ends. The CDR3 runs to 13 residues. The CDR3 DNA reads TGTGCCAGTAGTATGGGCTCCTACAATGAGCAGTTCTTC. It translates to CASSMGSYNEQFF.

This CDR3 is CASSPTAGTGGSTNEKLFF. The CDR3 DNA reads as TGTGCCAGCAGCCCGACGGCCGGGACAGGGGGATCGACTAATGAAAAACTGTTTTTT. V is TRBV5-4 and J is TRBJ1-4, with 11 bases lining up with TRBD1. Germline V gene data show CDR1 as SGHNT and CDR2 as YYREEE (reference sequence). There are 19 residues in the CDR3. V lost 4 bases and J lost 2; bases outside the gene matches: 13.

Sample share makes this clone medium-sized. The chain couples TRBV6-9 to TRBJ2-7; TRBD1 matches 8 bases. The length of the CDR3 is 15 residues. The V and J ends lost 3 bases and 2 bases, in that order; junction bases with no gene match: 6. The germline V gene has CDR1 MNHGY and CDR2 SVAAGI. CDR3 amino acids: CASSYKDRAPYEQYF. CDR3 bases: TGTGCCAGCAGTTACAAGGACAGGGCCCCCTACGAGCAGTACTTC.

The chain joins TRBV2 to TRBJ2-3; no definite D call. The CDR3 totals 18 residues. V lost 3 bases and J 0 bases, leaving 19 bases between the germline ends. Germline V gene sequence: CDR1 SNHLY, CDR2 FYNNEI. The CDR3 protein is CASSDPAIQITSTDTQYF. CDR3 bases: TGTGCCAGCAGTGACCCGGCAATACAGATTACTAGCACAGATACGCAGTATTTT.

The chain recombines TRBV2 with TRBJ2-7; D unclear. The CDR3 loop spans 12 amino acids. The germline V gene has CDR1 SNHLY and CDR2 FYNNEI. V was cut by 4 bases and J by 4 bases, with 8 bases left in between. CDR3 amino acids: CASSGGEYEQYF. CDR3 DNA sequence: TGTGCCAGCAGTGGCGGCGAATACGAGCAGTACTTC.